The clone carrying this TCR beta chain was seen ten or more times. What it binds is not known. Tregs were sorted as CD4+CD25+CD127-/low cells. Constant-region reverse primers amplified full-length variable regions, followed by semi-nested Nested Universal Primer A PCR. TCRdb reprocessed the 5' RACE reads via MiXCR and lists one record per CDR3 protein. Of about 32,000 distinct CDR3 sequences in the sample, more than 20% were seen once. General study results and limits: Tumor Tregs overlapped most with tumor, then blood, naive CD4+ cells. Tumor memory CD4+ T cell TCR gene usage clustered with blood and lymph node memory CD4+ cells and lymph node naive CD4+ cells.

The sequence derives from a female donor with breast cancer. Input material: tumor-infiltrating Tregs sorted from the breast tumor.

The CDR3 loop reads CASSQDGALGSPLHF. The CDR3 region has the DNA TGTGCCAGCAGCCAAGATGGGGCTTTAGGTTCACCCCTCCACTTT. The gene calls are TRBV3-1 and TRBJ1-6, with D perhaps TRBD1 (5 bases). This CDR3 has 15 residues. V shed 0 bases and J shed 9 bases, with 12 bases lying between them. Per the germline V gene, CDR1 is LGHDT and CDR2 is YNNKEL (reference sequence).